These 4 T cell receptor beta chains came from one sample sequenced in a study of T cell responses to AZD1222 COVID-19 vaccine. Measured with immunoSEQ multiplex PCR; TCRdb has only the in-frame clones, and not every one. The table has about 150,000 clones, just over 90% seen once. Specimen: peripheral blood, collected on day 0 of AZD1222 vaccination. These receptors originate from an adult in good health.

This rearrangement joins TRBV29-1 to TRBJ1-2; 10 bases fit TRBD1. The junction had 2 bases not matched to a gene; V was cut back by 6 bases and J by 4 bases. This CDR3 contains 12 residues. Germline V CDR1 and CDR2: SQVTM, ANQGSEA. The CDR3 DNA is TGCAGCGTGGGGGACAGGGGCTATGGCTACACCTTC. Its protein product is CSVGDRGYGYTF.

The CDR3 loop is CASSTGQGPYGYTF. The CDR3 nucleotides are TGTGCCAGCAGCACGGGACAGGGACCCTATGGCTACACCTTC. The chain joins TRBV11-2 to TRBJ1-2, with TRBD1 matching 9 bases. CDR3 length equals 14 residues. Per germline, CDR1 SGHAT and CDR2 FQNNGV. With V trimmed by 5 bases and J by 4 bases, 5 bases remained unmatched.

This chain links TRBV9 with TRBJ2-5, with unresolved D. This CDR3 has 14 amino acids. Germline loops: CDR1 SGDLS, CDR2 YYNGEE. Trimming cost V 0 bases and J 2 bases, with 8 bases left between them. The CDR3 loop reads CASSVDGYQETQYF. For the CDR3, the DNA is TGTGCCAGCAGCGTAGATGGGTATCAAGAGACCCAGTACTTC.

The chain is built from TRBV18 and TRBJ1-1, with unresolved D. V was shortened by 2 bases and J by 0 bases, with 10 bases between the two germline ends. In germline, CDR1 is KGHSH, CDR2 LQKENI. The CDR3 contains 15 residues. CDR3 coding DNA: TGTGCCAGCTCACCAACTGAGGTAGTGAACACTGAAGCTTTCTTT. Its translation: CASSPTEVVNTEAFF.